This T cell receptor (beta chain) was captured by sequencing in a study of blood T cell repertoires in COVID-19. The CDR3 runs to 13 residues. The V segment lost 5 bases and the J segment 8 bases; nucleotides outside the gene matches: 4. Germline values: CDR1 SEHNR, CDR2 FQNEAQ (reference sequence). Some clones are missing from TCRdb's copy, which holds only in-frame ones; the method was immunoSEQ multiplex PCR. The data hold 350,000 to 400,000 clones, with approximately 84% observed a single time. All enrollees were about 18 to 100 years old and from under 25 US areas. J is TRBJ1-4 and V is TRBV7-9; 8 positions match TRBD1. This TCR was sampled from a woman in her 30s who had recovered from COVID-19. Sequenced input: PBMCs or T cells enriched from blood (not recorded which). The CDR3 coding sequence is TGTGCCAGCAGCAGACAGGGGAGCGAAAAACTGTTTTTT. Encoded protein: CASSRQGSEKLFF.